These T cell receptor beta chains were read from a single sample in a study of T cells in Graves' hyperthyroidism and ophthalmopathy. Via MiXCR, TCRdb re-called the multiplex PCR reads, giving one row per CDR3 protein. The sample yields about 380,000 distinct CDR3 sequences, around 13% seen once. The sample taken for sequencing was blood. Receptors were obtained from a woman aged 55-75 years with Graves' hyperthyroidism. Each CDR3 is given with its conserved first and last residue.

>TRBV20-1|TRBJ1-1
CSARGQPLGEAFF
>TRBV25-1|TRBJ2-7
CASSGGWDSGSYEQYF
>TRBV6-1|TRBJ2-5
CATQPNDQETQYF
>TRBV7-9|TRBJ2-3
CASSPPTSSNTQYF
>TRBV18|TRBJ2-7
CASSPAGNSYEQYF
>TRBV7-9|TRBJ2-3
CASTTGGSTDTQYF
>TRBV5-6|TRBJ2-1
CASSSGPASNEQFF
>TRBV10-3|TRBJ1-1
CAISDSDRGLRSEAFF
>TRBV12-3/TRBV12-4|TRBJ1-2
CASTTFGTGSANYGYTF
>TRBV7-9|TRBJ2-3
CASSLNLGQDTQYF
>TRBV7-2|TRBJ1-1
CASSLRGLTDEAFF
>TRBV7-9|TRBJ1-6
CASSSSGASPLHF
>TRBV29-1|TRBJ1-3
CSVEDGAEGNTIYF
>TRBV20-1|TRBJ2-7
CSAVMPGGAYEQYF
>TRBV11-2|TRBJ1-4
CAGSPGGGNEKLFF
>TRBV30|TRBJ2-5
CAWMPGLEETQYF
>TRBV3-1|TRBJ1-2
CASSQYRGDGYTF
>TRBV5-1|TRBJ2-7
CASRPGLIQWEQYF
>TRBV7-8|TRBJ2-3
CASSLAVSGSPDTQYF
>TRBV29-1|TRBJ2-4
CSVEEQGAGKNIQYF
>TRBV12-3/TRBV12-4|TRBJ2-5
CASSFSGDSQETQYF
>TRBV12-3/TRBV12-4|TRBJ2-7
CASTPGLAGGEQYF
>TRBV7-3|TRBJ2-3
CASSDRLAGGTDTQYF
>TRBV5-1|TRBJ2-3
CASRSQGEGPDTQYF
>TRBV6-6|TRBJ1-2
CASSYRVGYGYTF
>TRBV5-5|TRBJ2-1
CASSLLADSYNEQFF
>TRBV5-1|TRBJ2-2
CASSLTGPNTGELFF
>TRBV28|TRBJ1-6
CASSTGQGKRVYPLHF